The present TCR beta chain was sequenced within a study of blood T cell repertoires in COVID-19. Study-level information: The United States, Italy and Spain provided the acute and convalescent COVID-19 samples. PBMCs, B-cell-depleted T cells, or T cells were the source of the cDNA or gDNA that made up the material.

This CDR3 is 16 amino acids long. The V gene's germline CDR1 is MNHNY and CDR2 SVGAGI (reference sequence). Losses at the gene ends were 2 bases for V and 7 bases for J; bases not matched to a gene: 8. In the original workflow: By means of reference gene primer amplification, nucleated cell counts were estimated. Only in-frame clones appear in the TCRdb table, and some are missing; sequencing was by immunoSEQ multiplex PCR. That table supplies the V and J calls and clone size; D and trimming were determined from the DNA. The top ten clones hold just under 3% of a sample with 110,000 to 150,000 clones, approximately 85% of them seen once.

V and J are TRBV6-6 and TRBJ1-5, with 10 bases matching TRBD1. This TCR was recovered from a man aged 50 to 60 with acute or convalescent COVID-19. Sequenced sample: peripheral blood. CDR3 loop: CASSYLDRGRVQPQHF. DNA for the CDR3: TGTGCCAGCAGTTACCTAGACAGGGGGCGCGTCCAGCCCCAGCATTTT.